The 14 T cell receptor beta chains listed next were all sequenced from one sample in a study of blood T cell repertoires in COVID-19. This table comes from immunoSEQ multiplex PCR, and its TCRdb copy is limited to in-frame clones, with some not included. There are fewer than 300,000 clones in the sample; 75% to 90% occur only once, and around 10% lies in the top ten. The source material was PBMCs or T cells enriched from blood (not recorded which). The receptors originated from a middle-aged man who had recovered from COVID-19.

This chain uses TRBV19 with TRBJ1-1, with D tentatively TRBD1 (5 bases). This CDR3 has 13 amino acids. Germline V gives CDR1 LNHDA, CDR2 SQIVND (reference sequence). Between the trimmed V and J ends, which lost 6 bases and 6 bases, there was a span of 14 bases. The CDR3 reads CASRGGDFPEAFF. The CDR3 DNA sequence: TGTGCCAGTAGGGGAGGGGATTTCCCTGAAGCTTTCTTT. The full variable domain, rest sourced from reference TRBV19 and TRBJ1-1, is DGGITQSPKYLFRKEGQNVTLSCEQNLNHDAMYWYRQDPGQGLRLIYYSQIVNDFQKGDIAEGYSVSREKKESFPLTVTSAQKNPTAFYLCASRGGDFPEAFFGQGTRLTVV.

The gene calls are TRBV7-9 and TRBJ2-3, with D possibly matching TRBD2 (5 bases). CDR3 length: 14 amino acids. Germline-derived CDR1 and CDR2 are SEHNR and FQNEAQ (reference sequence). The ends were cut back, 6 bases at V and 2 bases at J, with 12 bases in the middle. The CDR3 loop reads CASRQTGNTDTQYF. CDR3 bases: TGTGCCAGCAGGCAAACGGGAAACACAGATACGCAGTATTTT.

V is TRBV7-2 and J is TRBJ2-1, with 12 bases matching TRBD2. The germline CDR1 and CDR2 sequences are SGHTA and FQGNSA. The CDR3 is 15 amino acids. V lost 5 bases to trimming and J lost 5 bases; unmatched junction nucleotides: 4. CDR3: CASSPRLAGDNEQFF. The CDR3 DNA reads TGTGCCAGCAGCCCAAGACTAGCGGGGGACAATGAGCAGTTCTTC.

The gene calls are TRBV7-9 and TRBJ2-5; 7 bases map to TRBD1. Germline-derived CDR1 and CDR2 are SEHNR and FQNEAQ (reference sequence). CDR3 length equals 17 residues. V lost 5 bases and J lost 1; bases outside the gene matches: 13. The CDR3 bases are TGTGCCAGCAGCGGAAAGAAGGCTAGGGACAGCCAAGAGACCCAGTACTTC. Amino acids: CASSGKKARDSQETQYF.

The CDR3 DNA reads as TGCGCCAGCAGCTGGCGGGGGAGGTACGGCAATGAGCAGTTCTTC. It yields the protein CASSWRGRYGNEQFF. The chain recombines TRBV5-1 with TRBJ2-1, with TRBD2 matching 7 bases. CDR1 and CDR2 (germline): SGHRS, YFSETQ. This CDR3 contains 15 residues. V lost 3 bases to trimming and J lost 6 bases; unmatched junction nucleotides: 9.

The chain uses TRBV4-3 and TRBJ2-7; 9 bases agree with TRBD2. V was clipped by 0 bases and J by 9 bases; unmatched bases: 6. The CDR3 extends over 14 amino acids. Per germline, CDR1 LGHNA and CDR2 YSLEER. The CDR3 bases are TGCGCCAGCAGCCAAGATCCAGGAGCGGGAGGGCAGTACTTC. Residues: CASSQDPGAGGQYF.

In regard to this clone: This clone may be a read error of a much larger clone one base away. The chain combines TRBV6-4 with TRBJ2-5, with TRBD2 matching 12 bases. The CDR3 covers 15 residues. Trimming removed 3 bases from V and 4 bases from J; junction bases left unmatched: 3. Germline V gives CDR1 MRHNA, CDR2 SNTAGT. CDR3: CASSELAGGPETQYF. The CDR3 nucleotides read TGTGCCAGCAGTGAGCTAGCGGGGGGGCCAGAGACCCAGTACTTC.

This clone was seen just once. This rearrangement joins TRBV13 to TRBJ2-7; TRBD2 might be the D (6 bases). The CDR3 has 14 residues. The germline V and J ends were trimmed by 6 bases and 2 bases, with 14 bases remaining between them. CDR1 is PRHDT and CDR2 is FYEKMQ in the germline V gene (reference sequence). For the CDR3, the DNA is TGTGCCAGCAGTTGGGGGGTGCCGCCCTACGAGCAGTACTTC. It yields the protein CASSWGVPPYEQYF.

V is TRBV15 and J is TRBJ2-7; TRBD2 might be the D (6 bases). CDR3 length equals 14 residues. V lost 5 bases, J lost 7 bases, and 18 bases lay in between. The germline gives CDR1 LNHNV, CDR2 YYDKDF (reference sequence). CDR3 region: CATSLSVPAGEQYF. The CDR3 DNA reads as TGTGCCACCAGCCTCTCGGTTCCGGCGGGGGAGCAGTACTTC.

This rearrangement joins TRBV5-1 to TRBJ2-7; 8 bases align to TRBD1. J gave up 0 bases and V 5 bases, and 1 base lay outside the gene matches. Germline CDR1 reads SGHRS; CDR2 reads YFSETQ. The CDR3 sequence is 13 residues long. The CDR3 loop reads CASRTGVSYEQYF. CDR3 nucleotides: TGCGCCAGCAGGACAGGGGTCTCCTACGAGCAGTACTTC.

This CDR3 is CASSLALAGVGEQFF. CDR3 DNA sequence: TGCGCCAGCAGCTTGGCTCTAGCGGGAGTAGGCGAGCAGTTCTTC. The V gene is TRBV5-1, the J gene TRBJ2-1, with TRBD2 identical over 10 bases. Germline trimming cut 0 bases from V and 10 bases from J; bases unmatched to any gene: 7. The CDR3 contains 15 residues. Germline CDR1 SGHRS, CDR2 YFSETQ.

This chain connects TRBV10-1 to TRBJ1-5; the match to TRBD1 covers 9 bases. V was clipped by 7 bases and J by 5 bases; unmatched bases: 21. CDR1 and CDR2 from the germline V gene are WNHNN and SYGVQD (reference sequence). The CDR3 is 19 residues long. CDR3 sequence: CASTRDVTGGLQRYQPQHF. In DNA form, the CDR3 reads TGCGCCAGCACCCGAGATGTCACAGGGGGCCTCCAACGGTATCAGCCCCAGCATTTT.

The chain combines TRBV4-1 with TRBJ2-7, with D perhaps TRBD2 (6 bases). The V gene's germline CDR1 is MGHRA and CDR2 YSYEKL. Trimming pared 1 base from V and 3 bases from J, leaving 13 bases between. This CDR3 is built from 15 residues. CDR3 residues: CASSQAEGRIYEQYF. The DNA of the CDR3 is TGCGCCAGCAGCCAAGCGGAGGGCAGGATCTACGAGCAGTACTTC.

This chain connects TRBV6-5 to TRBJ2-3, with 8 bases aligning to TRBD2. The CDR3 extends over 15 amino acids. The germline V gene has CDR1 MNHEY and CDR2 SVGAGI. The V gene end was trimmed by 4 bases and the J gene end by 4 bases; junction bases not matched to a gene: 7. CDR3 amino acids: CASSFVAGRADTQYF. CDR3 DNA: TGTGCCAGCAGTTTCGTAGCGGGACGGGCAGATACGCAGTATTTT.